One TCR beta chain is described in this entry. Generated by immunoSEQ multiplex PCR, the TCRdb table keeps only in-frame clones and is missing some. The data hold about 440,000 clones, with 80% to 90% observed a single time. This entry belongs to a study of blood T cell repertoires in COVID-19. Study as a whole: The United States, Italy and Spain were the sources of the acute and convalescent COVID-19 samples.

Germline loops: CDR1 SEHNR, CDR2 FQNEAQ (reference sequence). Trimming shortened V by 3 bases and J by 8 bases, and 13 bases separated the two germline ends. The CDR3 runs to 14 residues. V gene TRBV7-9 combines with J gene TRBJ1-4; unclear D gene. What was sequenced was peripheral blood. The sequence was obtained from a woman between 25 and 40 years old with acute or convalescent COVID-19. CDR3 region: CASSLTSLGEKLFF. The CDR3, as DNA: TGTGCCAGCAGCTTGACGTCCCTCGGGGAAAAACTGTTTTTT.